Below, one T cell receptor (beta chain) is given with its context. In the PCR, 60 Vbeta and 13 Jbeta primers were used. Clones were sequenced by immunoSEQ multiplex PCR, and TCRdb holds only the in-frame ones, with some missing. The sample has 95,000 to 150,000 clones, roughly three fifths seen once. CDR1 MDHEN and CDR2 SYDVKM come from the germline V gene. There are 15 residues in the CDR3. V was trimmed by 5 bases and J by 3 bases, leaving 17 bases between them. This record comes from a study of cytomegalovirus exposure and HLA in healthy donors. This sequence was found in a man younger than 30 in good health and CMV-seronegative. The chain joins TRBV28 to TRBJ2-7; D is perhaps TRBD2 (6 bases). What was sequenced was PBMCs. The CDR3 loop reads CASSVRRGSFYEQYF. DNA for the CDR3: TGTGCCAGCAGTGTACGGCGGGGATCCTTCTACGAGCAGTACTTC.